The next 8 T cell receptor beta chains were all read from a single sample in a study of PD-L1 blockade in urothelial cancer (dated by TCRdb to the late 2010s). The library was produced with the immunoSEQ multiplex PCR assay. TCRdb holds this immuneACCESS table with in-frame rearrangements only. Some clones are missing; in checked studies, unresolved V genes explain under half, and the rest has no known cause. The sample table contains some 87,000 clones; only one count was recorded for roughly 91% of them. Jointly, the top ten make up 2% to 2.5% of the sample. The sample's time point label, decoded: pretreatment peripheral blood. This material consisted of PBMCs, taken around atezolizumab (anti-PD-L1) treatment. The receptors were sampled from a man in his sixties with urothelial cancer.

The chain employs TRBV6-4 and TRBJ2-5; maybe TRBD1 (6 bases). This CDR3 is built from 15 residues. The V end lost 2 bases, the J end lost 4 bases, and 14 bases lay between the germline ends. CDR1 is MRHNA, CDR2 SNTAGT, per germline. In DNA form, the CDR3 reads TGTGCCAGCAGTGACCTCGGGACACGAATAGAGACCCAGTACTTC. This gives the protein CASSDLGTRIETQYF.

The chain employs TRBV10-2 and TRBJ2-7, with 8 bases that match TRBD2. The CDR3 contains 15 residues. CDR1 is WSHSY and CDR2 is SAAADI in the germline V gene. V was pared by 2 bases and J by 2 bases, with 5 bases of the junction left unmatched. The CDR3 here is CASSEKREYPYEQYF. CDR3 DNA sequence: TGCGCCAGCAGTGAGAAGCGGGAGTACCCCTACGAGCAGTACTTC.

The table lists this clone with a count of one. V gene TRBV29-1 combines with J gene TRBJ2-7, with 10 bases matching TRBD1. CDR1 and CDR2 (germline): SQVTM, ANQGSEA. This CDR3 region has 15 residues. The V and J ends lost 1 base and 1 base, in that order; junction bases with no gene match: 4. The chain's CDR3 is CSVEGRQGASYEQYF. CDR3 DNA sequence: TGCAGCGTTGAAGGTCGACAGGGGGCTTCCTACGAGCAGTACTTC.

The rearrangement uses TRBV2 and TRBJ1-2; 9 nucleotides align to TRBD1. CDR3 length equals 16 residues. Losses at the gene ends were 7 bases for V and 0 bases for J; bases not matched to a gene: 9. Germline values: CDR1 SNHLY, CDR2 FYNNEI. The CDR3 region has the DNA TGTGCCAGCAACCCCCAGACAGGGGGACCTAACTATGGCTACACCTTC. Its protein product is CASNPQTGGPNYGYTF.

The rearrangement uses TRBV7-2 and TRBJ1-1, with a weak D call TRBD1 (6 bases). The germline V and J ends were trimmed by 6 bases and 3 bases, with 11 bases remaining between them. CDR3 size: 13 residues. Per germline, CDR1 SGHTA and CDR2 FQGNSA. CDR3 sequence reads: CASRRQADTEAFF. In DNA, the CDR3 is TGTGCCAGCAGGCGACAGGCGGACACTGAAGCTTTCTTT.

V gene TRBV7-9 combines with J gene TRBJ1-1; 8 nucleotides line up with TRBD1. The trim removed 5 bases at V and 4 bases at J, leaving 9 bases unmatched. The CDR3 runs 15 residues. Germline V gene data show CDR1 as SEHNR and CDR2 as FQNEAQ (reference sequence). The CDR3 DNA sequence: TGTGCCAGCAGCATCGGACAGGGAAGAGGCACTGAAGCTTTCTTT. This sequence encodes CASSIGQGRGTEAFF.

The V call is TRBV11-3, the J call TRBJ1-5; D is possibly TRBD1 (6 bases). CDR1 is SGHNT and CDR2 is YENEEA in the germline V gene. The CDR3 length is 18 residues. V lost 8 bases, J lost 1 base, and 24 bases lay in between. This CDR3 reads CASGCRDTNKPSNQPQHF. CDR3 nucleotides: TGTGCCAGCGGTTGCCGGGACACTAATAAGCCCAGCAATCAGCCCCAGCATTTT.

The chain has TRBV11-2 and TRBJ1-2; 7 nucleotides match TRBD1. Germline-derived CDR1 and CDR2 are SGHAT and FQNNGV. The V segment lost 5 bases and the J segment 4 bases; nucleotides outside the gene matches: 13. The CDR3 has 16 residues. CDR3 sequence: CASSRAPRDRFYGYTF. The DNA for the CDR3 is TGTGCCAGCAGCCGAGCCCCGAGGGACAGATTCTATGGCTACACCTTC.